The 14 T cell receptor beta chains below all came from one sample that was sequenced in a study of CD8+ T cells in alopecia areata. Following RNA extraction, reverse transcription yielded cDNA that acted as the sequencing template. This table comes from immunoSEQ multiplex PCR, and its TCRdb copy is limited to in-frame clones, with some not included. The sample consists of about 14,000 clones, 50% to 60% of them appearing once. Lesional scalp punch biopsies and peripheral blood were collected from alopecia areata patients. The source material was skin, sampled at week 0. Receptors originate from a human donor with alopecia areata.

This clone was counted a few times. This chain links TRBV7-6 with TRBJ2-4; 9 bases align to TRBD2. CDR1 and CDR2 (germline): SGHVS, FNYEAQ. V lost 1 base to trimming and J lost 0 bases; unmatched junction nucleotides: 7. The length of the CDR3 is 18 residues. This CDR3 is CASSLEEGLAVAKNIQYF. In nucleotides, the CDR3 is TGTGCCAGCAGCTTAGAAGAGGGACTAGCTGTAGCCAAAAACATTCAGTACTTC.

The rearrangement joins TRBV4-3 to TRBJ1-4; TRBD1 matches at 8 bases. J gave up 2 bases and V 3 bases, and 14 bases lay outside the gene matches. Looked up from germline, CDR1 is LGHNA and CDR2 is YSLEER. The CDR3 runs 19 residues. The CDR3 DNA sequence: TGCGCCAGCAGCCAGGAGGACGGGACAGGTAGTGCCACTAATGAAAAACTGTTTTTT. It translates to CASSQEDGTGSATNEKLFF.

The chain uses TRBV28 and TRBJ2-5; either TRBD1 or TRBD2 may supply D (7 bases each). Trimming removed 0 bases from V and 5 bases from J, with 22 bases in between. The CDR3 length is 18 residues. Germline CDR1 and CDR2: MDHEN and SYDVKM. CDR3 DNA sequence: TGTGCCAGCAGTTTATGGGTGGCAGGGGGGGTCTGGGTGGAGACCCAGTACTTC. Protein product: CASSLWVAGGVWVETQYF.

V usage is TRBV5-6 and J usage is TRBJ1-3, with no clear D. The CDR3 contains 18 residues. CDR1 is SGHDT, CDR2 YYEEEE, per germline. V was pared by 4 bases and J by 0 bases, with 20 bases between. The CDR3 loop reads CASSPVFGPPSSGNTIYF. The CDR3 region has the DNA TGTGCCAGCAGCCCCGTTTTCGGGCCGCCAAGCTCTGGAAACACCATATATTTT. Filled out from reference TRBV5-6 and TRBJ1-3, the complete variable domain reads DAGVTQSPTHLIKTRGQQVTLRCSPKSGHDTVSWYQQALGQGPQFIFQYYEEEERQRGNFPDRFSGHQFPNYSSELNVNALLLGDSALYLCASSPVFGPPSSGNTIYFGEGSWLTVV.

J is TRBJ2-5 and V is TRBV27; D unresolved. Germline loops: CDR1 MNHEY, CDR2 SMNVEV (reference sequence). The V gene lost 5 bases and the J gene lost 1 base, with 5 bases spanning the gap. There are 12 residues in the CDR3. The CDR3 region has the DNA TGTGCCAGCAGTGCAATCCAAGAGACCCAGTACTTC. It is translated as CASSAIQETQYF.

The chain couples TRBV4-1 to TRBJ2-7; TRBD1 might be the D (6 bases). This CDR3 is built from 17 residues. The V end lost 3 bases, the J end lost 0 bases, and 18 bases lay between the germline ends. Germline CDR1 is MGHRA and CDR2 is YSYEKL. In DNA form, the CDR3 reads TGCGCCAGCAGCCAGCCGACCGGACAGTGGAGCTCCTACGAGCAGTACTTC. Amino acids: CASSQPTGQWSSYEQYF.

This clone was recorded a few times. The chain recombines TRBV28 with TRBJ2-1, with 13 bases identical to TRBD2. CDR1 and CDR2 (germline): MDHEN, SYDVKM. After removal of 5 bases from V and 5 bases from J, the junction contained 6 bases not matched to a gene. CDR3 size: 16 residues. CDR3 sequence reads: CASSGLAGAFNNEQFF. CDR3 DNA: TGTGCCAGCAGTGGACTAGCGGGGGCATTCAACAATGAGCAGTTCTTC.

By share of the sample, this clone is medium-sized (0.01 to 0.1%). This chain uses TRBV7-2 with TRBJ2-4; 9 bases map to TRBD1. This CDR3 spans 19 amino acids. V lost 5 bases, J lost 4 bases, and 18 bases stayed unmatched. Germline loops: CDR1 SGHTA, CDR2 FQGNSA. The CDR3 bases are TGTGCCAGCAGCCCAACCCTGCCGCGGGACAGGGTGCCAAAAAACATTCAGTACTTC. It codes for CASSPTLPRDRVPKNIQYF.

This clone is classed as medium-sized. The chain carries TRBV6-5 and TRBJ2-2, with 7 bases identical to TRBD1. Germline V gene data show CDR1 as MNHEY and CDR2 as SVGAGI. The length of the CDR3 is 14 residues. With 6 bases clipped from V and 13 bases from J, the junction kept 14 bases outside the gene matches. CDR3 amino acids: CASRLDRARGGLFF. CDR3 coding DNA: TGTGCCAGCAGACTTGACAGGGCCCGAGGTGGGCTGTTTTTT.

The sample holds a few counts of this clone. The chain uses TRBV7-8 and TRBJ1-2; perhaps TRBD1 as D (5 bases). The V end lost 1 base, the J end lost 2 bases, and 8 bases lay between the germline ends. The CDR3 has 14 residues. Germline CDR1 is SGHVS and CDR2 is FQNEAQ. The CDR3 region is CASSLDRDNYGYTF. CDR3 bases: TGTGCCAGCAGCTTAGATCGGGACAACTATGGCTACACCTTC.

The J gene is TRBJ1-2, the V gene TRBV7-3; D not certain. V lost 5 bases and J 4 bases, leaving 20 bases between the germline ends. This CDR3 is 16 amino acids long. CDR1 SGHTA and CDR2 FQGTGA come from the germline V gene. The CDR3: CASSPLPGWAFYGYTF. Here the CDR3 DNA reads TGTGCCAGCAGCCCCTTACCAGGTTGGGCGTTCTATGGCTACACCTTC.

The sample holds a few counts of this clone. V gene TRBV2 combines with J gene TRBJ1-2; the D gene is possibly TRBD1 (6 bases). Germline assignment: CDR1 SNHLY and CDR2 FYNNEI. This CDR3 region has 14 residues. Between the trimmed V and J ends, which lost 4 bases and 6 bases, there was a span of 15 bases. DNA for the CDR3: TGTGCCAGCAGTGTAGCTGGACAGTTGGATGGCTACACCTTC. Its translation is CASSVAGQLDGYTF.

CDR3 residues: CASSPTGTGDYGYTF. CDR3 coding DNA: TGTGCCAGCAGCCCCACCGGGACAGGGGACTATGGCTACACCTTC. The V call is TRBV7-6, the J call TRBJ1-2, with 10 bases that match TRBD1. Germline trimming cut 5 bases from V and 3 bases from J; bases unmatched to any gene: 6. This CDR3 region has 15 residues. Germline lookup yields CDR1 SGHVS and CDR2 FNYEAQ.

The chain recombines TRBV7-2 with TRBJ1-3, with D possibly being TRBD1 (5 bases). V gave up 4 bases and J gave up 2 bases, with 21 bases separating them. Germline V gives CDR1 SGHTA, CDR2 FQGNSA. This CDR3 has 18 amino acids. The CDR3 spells CASSSSGGWGSPGNTIYF. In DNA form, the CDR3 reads TGTGCCAGCAGCTCCTCGGGGGGATGGGGGTCTCCTGGAAACACCATATATTTT.